Shown below are 21 T cell receptor beta chains from a single sample sequenced in a study of blood T cell repertoires in COVID-19 (TCRdb year 2020). The library was prepared using the immunoSEQ multiplex PCR assay. What TCRdb holds here is the immuneACCESS table cut down to in-frame rearrangements. Part of the clones is not present; checked against another copy, under half of the missing clones reflect an unresolved V gene, and the others are unexplained. This sample comprises 80,000 to 100,000 clones, about 89% of them detected only once. 9% to 12% of the sample is held by the ten biggest clonotypes. Sequencing input: peripheral blood. The receptors here all came from a man in his fifties with acute or convalescent COVID-19.

The chain joins TRBV10-1 to TRBJ2-3; 10 bases are shared with TRBD2. Per the germline V gene, CDR1 is WNHNN and CDR2 is SYGVQD (reference sequence). The junction had 9 bases not matched to a gene; V was cut back by 4 bases and J by 8 bases. This CDR3 has 15 residues. CDR3 loop: CASSGLAGAEGTQYF. CDR3 coding DNA: TGCGCCAGCAGTGGCCTAGCGGGAGCCGAAGGTACGCAGTATTTT.

There are a few counts of this clone. This sequence joins TRBV18 and TRBJ2-2, with D unclear. With 3 bases removed from V and 3 bases from J, the gap between germline ends came to 8 bases. This CDR3 has 14 residues. Germline CDR1 is KGHSH and CDR2 is LQKENI. The CDR3 coding sequence is TGTGCCAGCTCACCCCGCAGTCACACCGGGGAGCTGTTTTTT. This translates into CASSPRSHTGELFF.

This clone was seen a few times. The V call is TRBV3-1 (or the pseudogene TRBV3-2), the J call TRBJ2-1; D is perhaps TRBD1 (5 bases). The CDR3 has 14 amino acids. Deletions cut 3 bases from V and 4 bases from J, with 10 bases between. The germline V gene encodes CDR1 LGHDT and CDR2 YNNKEL (reference sequence). CDR3 sequence: CASSQWGQYNEQFF. The DNA of the CDR3 is TGTGCCAGCAGCCAGTGGGGCCAATACAATGAGCAGTTCTTC.

V gene TRBV6-5 combines with J gene TRBJ1-3, with 8 bases lining up with TRBD1. CDR1 is MNHEY and CDR2 is SVGAGI in the germline V gene. The CDR3 runs 14 residues. V lost 8 bases, J lost 3 bases, and 6 bases stayed unmatched. This CDR3 is CASATGGVGNTIYF. The CDR3, as DNA: TGTGCCAGCGCAACAGGGGGAGTTGGAAACACCATATATTTT.

The chain carries TRBV27 and TRBJ1-6, with unresolved D. The CDR3 sequence is 13 residues long. V was clipped by 6 bases and J by 10 bases, with 13 bases between them. CDR1 and CDR2 (germline): MNHEY, SMNVEV (reference sequence). The CDR3 is CASSQSPISPLHF. CDR3 nucleotide sequence: TGTGCCAGCAGCCAGTCCCCCATCTCACCCCTCCACTTT.

This clone showed up just once. The rearrangement uses TRBV7-6 and TRBJ1-4; D may be TRBD1 (5 bases). The V end was cut by 4 bases, the J end by 5 bases, with 20 bases between. The CDR3 length is 17 residues. Per the germline V gene, CDR1 is SGHVS and CDR2 is FNYEAQ. CDR3 nucleotides: TGTGCCAGCAGCTCAGCGGGACTCTCCTCAGTAAATGAAAAACTGTTTTTT. Protein: CASSSAGLSSVNEKLFF.

The V call is TRBV10-3, the J call TRBJ2-2; D perhaps matches TRBD2 (6 bases). With 10 bases removed from V and 0 bases from J, the gap between germline ends came to 15 bases. The CDR3 is 15 residues long. Germline assignment: CDR1 ENHRY and CDR2 SYGVKD. CDR3 region: CATYGPGANTGELFF. CDR3 bases: TGTGCCACGTATGGTCCGGGGGCGAACACCGGGGAGCTGTTTTTT.

The chain carries TRBV3-1 (or the pseudogene TRBV3-2) and TRBJ1-6, with a possible D match to TRBD1 (6 bases). With 1 base removed from V and 10 bases from J, the gap between germline ends came to 11 bases. This CDR3 has 14 amino acids. Germline CDR1 and CDR2: LGHDT and YNNKEL (reference sequence). Here the CDR3 reads CASSQVTGKSPLHF. In DNA, the CDR3 is TGTGCCAGCAGCCAAGTCACAGGGAAATCACCCCTCCACTTT.

This clone has only one observation. This CDR3 is CATARTTGDDEQYF. The CDR3 bases are TGTGCCACCGCCCGAACGACAGGGGACGACGAGCAGTACTTC. J is TRBJ2-7 and V is TRBV19; 8 nucleotides line up with TRBD1. CDR1 LNHDA and CDR2 SQIVND come from the germline V gene (reference sequence). This CDR3 has 14 amino acids. J lost 5 bases, V lost 10 bases, and 13 bases had no gene match. Looking up the rest from reference TRBV19 and TRBJ2-7 gives the full variable domain: DGGITQSPKYLFRKEGQNVTLSCEQNLNHDAMYWYRQDPGQGLRLIYYSQIVNDFQKGDIAEGYSVSREKKESFPLTVTSAQKNPTAFYLCATARTTGDDEQYFGPGTRLTVT.

V usage is TRBV2 and J usage is TRBJ1-6; D is ambiguous. V shed 10 bases and J shed 4 bases, with 11 bases lying between them. The CDR3 sequence is 13 residues long. Germline lookup yields CDR1 SNHLY and CDR2 FYNNEI. The DNA of the CDR3 is TGTGCCACCGCGGAAGGTTATAATTCACCCCTCCACTTT. It is translated as CATAEGYNSPLHF.

The rearrangement joins TRBV5-5 to TRBJ1-3; D not resolved. V lost 0 bases and J lost 0, with 7 bases in between. In germline, CDR1 is SGHKS, CDR2 YYEKEE (reference sequence). This CDR3 is built from 15 residues. The CDR3 DNA reads as TGTGCCAGCAGCTTGGCTGGGCGCTCTGGAAACACCATATATTTT. This sequence encodes CASSLAGRSGNTIYF.

The chain has TRBV3-1 (or the pseudogene TRBV3-2) and TRBJ2-1; D is uncertain. From germline, CDR1 is LGHDT and CDR2 YNNKEL (reference sequence). This CDR3 is built from 12 residues. Trimming took off 4 bases at V and 5 bases at J, with 6 bases between the two ends. CDR3 in DNA: TGTGCCAGCAGCCGAGGAGACAATGAGCAGTTCTTC. Protein: CASSRGDNEQFF.

This chain uses TRBV3-1 (or the pseudogene TRBV3-2) with TRBJ2-5, with no clear D. Trimming cost V 3 bases and J 6 bases, with 14 bases left between them. This CDR3 region has 14 residues. From germline, CDR1 is LGHDT and CDR2 YNNKEL (reference sequence). CDR3 DNA: TGTGCCAGCAGCCAGAGTTCAGGCCGCAAGACCCAGTACTTC. It encodes CASSQSSGRKTQYF.

The chain combines TRBV18 with TRBJ1-1; D gene ambiguous. CDR3 length: 14 residues. Germline V gene data show CDR1 as KGHSH and CDR2 as LQKENI. The V end was cut by 6 bases, the J end by 1 base, with 12 bases between. In DNA form, the CDR3 reads TGTGCCAGCTCTCAATTAAGCGGGAACACTGAAGCTTTCTTT. Translated, it gives CASSQLSGNTEAFF.

The rearrangement uses TRBV5-5 and TRBJ1-4, with no clear D. The CDR3 has 16 amino acids. Germline V gives CDR1 SGHKS, CDR2 YYEKEE (reference sequence). V was cut by 4 bases and J by 5 bases, with 18 bases left in between. The CDR3 DNA reads TGTGCCAGCAGCGCAGGCGGGCAGACCCTCAATGAAAAACTGTTTTTT. As protein: CASSAGGQTLNEKLFF.

The chain recombines TRBV6-1 with TRBJ2-7; D gene unclear. V lost 4 bases to trimming and J lost 2 bases, with 18 bases between them. The CDR3 has 16 amino acids. Germline-derived CDR1 and CDR2 are MNHNS and SASEGT. Here the CDR3 reads CASSVAGSGLTYEQYF. CDR3 nucleotide sequence: TGTGCCAGCAGTGTTGCCGGGTCGGGTCTTACCTACGAGCAGTACTTC.

Written as DNA, the CDR3 is TGTGCCAGCAGCCTCGGACAGAACACTGAAGCTTTCTTT. Translated, it gives CASSLGQNTEAFF. V and J are TRBV7-6 and TRBJ1-1; tentative D call: TRBD1 (5 bases). Trimming removed 5 bases at V and 1 base at J, with 8 bases between. The V gene's germline CDR1 is SGHVS and CDR2 FNYEAQ. The CDR3 is 13 residues long.

V is TRBV14 and J is TRBJ2-7; TRBD1 matches at 9 bases. The J segment lost 9 bases and the V segment lost 5 bases, leaving 5 bases of the junction unmatched. From germline, CDR1 is SGHDN and CDR2 FVKESK. This CDR3 is built from 12 residues. CDR3: CASSGGTGMQYF. The CDR3 bases are TGTGCCAGCAGCGGCGGGACAGGGATGCAGTACTTC.

This chain connects TRBV28 to TRBJ2-7; D not certain. The CDR3 runs 13 residues. V dropped 2 bases and J dropped 2 bases, with 7 bases sitting between them. Looked up from germline, CDR1 is MDHEN and CDR2 is SYDVKM. Here the CDR3 reads CASSLADTYEQYF. The CDR3 region has the DNA TGTGCCAGCAGTTTAGCGGATACCTACGAGCAGTACTTC.

The chain carries TRBV5-5 and TRBJ1-1; D ambiguous. The germline gives CDR1 SGHKS, CDR2 YYEKEE (reference sequence). The CDR3 totals 13 residues. The germline V and J ends were trimmed by 0 bases and 5 bases, with 8 bases remaining between them. CDR3 loop: CASSLGLGTEAFF. DNA of the CDR3: TGTGCCAGCAGCTTGGGGCTCGGGACTGAAGCTTTCTTT.

The chain couples TRBV19 to TRBJ1-5; unclear D gene. CDR3 length: 14 amino acids. Germline loops: CDR1 LNHDA, CDR2 SQIVND (reference sequence). V lost 3 bases to trimming and J lost 8 bases, with 14 bases between them. DNA of the CDR3: TGTGCCAGTAGTATCGGGAGGGCGGGAGAGCCCCAGCATTTT. As protein: CASSIGRAGEPQHF. The entire variable domain, with the rest obtained from reference TRBV19 and TRBJ1-5, is as follows: DGGITQSPKYLFRKEGQNVTLSCEQNLNHDAMYWYRQDPGQGLRLIYYSQIVNDFQKGDIAEGYSVSREKKESFPLTVTSAQKNPTAFYLCASSIGRAGEPQHFGDGTRLSIL.